Listed below are T cell receptor beta chains from one sample, sequenced in a study of OX40 agonist ivuxolimab in advanced cancers. The protocol was immunoSEQ multiplex PCR, while the TCRdb copy is restricted to in-frame clones and leaves out a portion. This sample has about 83,000 clones, with 70% to 90% found just once. The specimen comprised CD4+ or CD8+ T cells sorted from blood, sampled in a trial of the OX40 agonist ivuxolimab. Receptors were obtained from an adult with an advanced solid tumor such as melanoma, head and neck, liver or kidney cancer. CDR3s include the opening cysteine and the closing phenylalanine or tryptophan. The order of the fields is V gene, D gene, clone size, J gene, CDR3 DNA, CDR3 protein. A D gene is named only where the DNA matches it firmly. A row's size may be missing; if present it is once, few, many or a size class.

V gene: TRBV18; D gene: TRBD2; clone size: once; J gene: TRBJ2-1; CDR3 DNA: TGTGCCAGCTCACCAACACCCGCGGGAGTTGTCAATGAGCAGTTCTTC; CDR3 protein: CASSPTPAGVVNEQFF
V gene: TRBV30; D gene: TRBD1; clone size: few; J gene: TRBJ1-6; CDR3 DNA: TGTGCCTGGAGCCCCGGACAGGGGGCCTCCCCCGTCCACTTT; CDR3 protein: CAWSPGQGASPVHF
V gene: TRBV5-1; D gene: TRBD2; clone size: -; J gene: TRBJ2-3; CDR3 DNA: TGCGCCAGCAGCTTGGTACCTAGCGGGAGGAGGGCCACAGATACGCAGTATTTT; CDR3 protein: CASSLVPSGRRATDTQYF
V gene: TRBV7-2; D gene: TRBD1; clone size: -; J gene: TRBJ1-2; CDR3 DNA: TGTGCCAGCAGCTTATCTATCCGGGGGACAGACTACGGCTACACCTTC; CDR3 protein: CASSLSIRGTDYGYTF
V gene: TRBV11-2; D gene: TRBD1; clone size: -; J gene: TRBJ2-1; CDR3 DNA: TGTGCCAGCAGCCCCACACTAGGGACAGGGACCTACAATGAGCAGTTCTTC; CDR3 protein: CASSPTLGTGTYNEQFF
V gene: TRBV12-5; D gene: TRBD2; clone size: -; J gene: TRBJ2-3; CDR3 DNA: TGTGCTAGTGGTTTTTTAGTGGGCGGTGAGCGGGACCCTTCCACAGATACGCAGTATTTT; CDR3 protein: CASGFLVGGERDPSTDTQYF
V gene: TRBV5-6; D gene: -; clone size: -; J gene: TRBJ2-7; CDR3 DNA: TGTGCCAGCAGCTTCATGGGGCGAATTTACTACGAGCAGTACTTC; CDR3 protein: CASSFMGRIYYEQYF
V gene: TRBV7-8; D gene: -; clone size: -; J gene: TRBJ1-3; CDR3 DNA: TGTGCCAGCAGCTTAAGGCCAAAGACCCGGGACCCAACTTATAACACCATATATTTT; CDR3 protein: CASSLRPKTRDPTYNTIYF
V gene: TRBV5-1; D gene: TRBD1; clone size: -; J gene: TRBJ2-2; CDR3 DNA: TGCGCCAGCAGCCCTCGACAGGGGTCCGGGGAGCTGTTTTTT; CDR3 protein: CASSPRQGSGELFF
V gene: TRBV19; D gene: -; clone size: -; J gene: TRBJ2-7; CDR3 DNA: TGTGCCAGTAAAGTAGCAGGGGAGGGAGCCTACGAGCAGTACTTC; CDR3 protein: CASKVAGEGAYEQYF
V gene: TRBV5-1; D gene: -; clone size: once; J gene: TRBJ1-1; CDR3 DNA: TGCGCCAGCAGCTTGTTCGAACAAGTGGATGAAGCTTTCTTT; CDR3 protein: CASSLFEQVDEAFF
V gene: TRBV30; D gene: TRBD1; clone size: -; J gene: TRBJ2-2; CDR3 DNA: TGTGCCTGGATTCCGGGCAGGGGGTTGGCCGGGGAGCTGTTTTTT; CDR3 protein: CAWIPGRGLAGELFF
V gene: TRBV4-1; D gene: TRBD1; clone size: -; J gene: TRBJ2-7; CDR3 DNA: TGCGCCAGCAGCCAGCCCGGGACAGGGTATGTCGAGCAGTACTTC; CDR3 protein: CASSQPGTGYVEQYF
V gene: TRBV2; D gene: TRBD2; clone size: -; J gene: TRBJ2-7; CDR3 DNA: TGTGCCAGCAGTCCCCGGACTAGCGGTTCCTACGAGCAGTACTTC; CDR3 protein: CASSPRTSGSYEQYF
V gene: TRBV7-8; D gene: TRBD1; clone size: -; J gene: TRBJ2-7; CDR3 DNA: TGTGCCAGCAGCTTTCGGACAGGGTACTTCTACGAGCAGTACTTC; CDR3 protein: CASSFRTGYFYEQYF
V gene: TRBV2; D gene: -; clone size: -; J gene: TRBJ2-3; CDR3 DNA: TGTGCCAGCAGTGATGGTTATAGCACAGATACGCAGTATTTT; CDR3 protein: CASSDGYSTDTQYF
V gene: TRBV19; D gene: -; clone size: -; J gene: TRBJ1-4; CDR3 DNA: TGTGCCAGTAGTAGGGTGGGGAAGGAGGAAAAACTGTTTTTT; CDR3 protein: CASSRVGKEEKLFF
V gene: TRBV5-1; D gene: TRBD1; clone size: -; J gene: TRBJ1-4; CDR3 DNA: TGCGCCAGCAGCTTGGGGACAGGGAATGAAAAACTGTTTTTT; CDR3 protein: CASSLGTGNEKLFF
V gene: TRBV5-5; D gene: -; clone size: -; J gene: TRBJ2-1; CDR3 DNA: TGTGCCAGCAGCTCAGGGACTGGGGGTAAGCAGTTCTTC; CDR3 protein: CASSSGTGGKQFF
V gene: TRBV15; D gene: -; clone size: -; J gene: TRBJ2-2; CDR3 DNA: TGTGCCACCAGAACCGGGGAGCTGTTTTTT; CDR3 protein: CATRTGELFF
V gene: TRBV27; D gene: TRBD1; clone size: -; J gene: TRBJ1-1; CDR3 DNA: TGTGCCAGCAGTTCTCACCCGGGACAGGGGACCACTGAAGCTTTCTTT; CDR3 protein: CASSSHPGQGTTEAFF
V gene: TRBV4-1; D gene: -; clone size: -; J gene: TRBJ1-3; CDR3 DNA: TGCGCCAGCAGGACTCCGGGACAACGAAACACCATATATTTT; CDR3 protein: CASRTPGQRNTIYF
V gene: TRBV5-1; D gene: -; clone size: -; J gene: TRBJ2-3; CDR3 DNA: TGCGCCAGCAGCTTGGTCAGAAGCCCTAGCACAGATACGCAGTATTTT; CDR3 protein: CASSLVRSPSTDTQYF
V gene: TRBV11-2; D gene: TRBD2; clone size: -; J gene: TRBJ2-1; CDR3 DNA: TGTGCCAGCAGCCCCTCCGGGACTAGCGGGTACAATGAGCAGTTCTTC; CDR3 protein: CASSPSGTSGYNEQFF